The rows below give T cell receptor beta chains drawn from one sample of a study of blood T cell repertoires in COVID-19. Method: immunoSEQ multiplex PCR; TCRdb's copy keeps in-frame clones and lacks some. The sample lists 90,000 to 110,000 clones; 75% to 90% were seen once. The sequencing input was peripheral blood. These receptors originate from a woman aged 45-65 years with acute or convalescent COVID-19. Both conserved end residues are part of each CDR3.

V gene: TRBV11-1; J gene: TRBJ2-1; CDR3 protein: CASSRLDSDEQFF
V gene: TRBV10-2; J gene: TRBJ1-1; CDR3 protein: CASMVTAGTEAFF
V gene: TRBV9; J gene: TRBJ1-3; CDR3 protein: CASSVATGAYSGNTIYF
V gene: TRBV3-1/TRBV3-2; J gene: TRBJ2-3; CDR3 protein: CASSQDHRDTQYF
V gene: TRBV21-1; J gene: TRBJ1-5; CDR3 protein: CASSKRRVCSNQPQHF
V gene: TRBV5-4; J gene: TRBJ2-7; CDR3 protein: CASSIGSVGTGYEQYF
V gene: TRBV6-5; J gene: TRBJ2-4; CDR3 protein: CASSSPQQGKNIQYF
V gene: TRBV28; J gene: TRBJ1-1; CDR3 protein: CASSWQGRVEAFF
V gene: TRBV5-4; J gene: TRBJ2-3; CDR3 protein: CASSLSGGLNTDTQYF
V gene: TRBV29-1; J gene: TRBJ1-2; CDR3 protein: CSVALGQNYGYTF
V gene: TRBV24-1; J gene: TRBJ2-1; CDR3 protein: CATSLPSGTGSPNEQFF
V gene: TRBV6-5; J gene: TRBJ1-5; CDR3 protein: CASSSRVDQPQHF
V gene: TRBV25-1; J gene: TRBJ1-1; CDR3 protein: CASRKPGGNTEAFF
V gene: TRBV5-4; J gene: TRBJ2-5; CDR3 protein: CASSQPGLAGGPGTQYF
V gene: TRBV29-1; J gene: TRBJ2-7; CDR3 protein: CSGRGADEQYF
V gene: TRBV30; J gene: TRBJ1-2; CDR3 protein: CAWNPHREPNYGYTF
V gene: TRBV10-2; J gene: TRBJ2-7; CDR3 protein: CASSVRDAGGEQYF
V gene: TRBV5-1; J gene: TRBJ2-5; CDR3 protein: CASSQGTTFETQYF
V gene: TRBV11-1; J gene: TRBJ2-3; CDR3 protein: CASSLGLHTDTQYF
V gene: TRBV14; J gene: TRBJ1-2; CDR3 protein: CASSAGLGYGYTF
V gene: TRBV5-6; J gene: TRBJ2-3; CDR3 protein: CASSVWGVRTDTQYF
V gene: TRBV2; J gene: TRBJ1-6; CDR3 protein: CASSITGSISPLHF
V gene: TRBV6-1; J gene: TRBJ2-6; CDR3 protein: CASSEAGGRGSGANVLTF
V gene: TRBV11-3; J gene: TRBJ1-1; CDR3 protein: CASSRGSQSTEAFF
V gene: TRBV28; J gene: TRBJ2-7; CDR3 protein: CASRSGPGKGFYEQYF
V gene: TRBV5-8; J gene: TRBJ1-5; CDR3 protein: CASSPYLTGLNQPQHF